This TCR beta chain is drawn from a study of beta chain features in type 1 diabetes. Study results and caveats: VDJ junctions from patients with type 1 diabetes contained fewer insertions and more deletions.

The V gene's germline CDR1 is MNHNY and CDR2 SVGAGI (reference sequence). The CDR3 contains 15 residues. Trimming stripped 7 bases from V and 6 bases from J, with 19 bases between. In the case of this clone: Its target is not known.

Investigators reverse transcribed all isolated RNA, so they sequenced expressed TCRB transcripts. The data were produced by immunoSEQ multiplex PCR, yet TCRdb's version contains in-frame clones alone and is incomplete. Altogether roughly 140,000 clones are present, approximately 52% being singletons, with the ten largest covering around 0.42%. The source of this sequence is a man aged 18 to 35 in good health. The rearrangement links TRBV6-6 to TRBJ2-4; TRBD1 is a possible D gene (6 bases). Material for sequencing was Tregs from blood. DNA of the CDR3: TGTGCCAGCAACCTACAGGGCCTAAACGCAAACATTCAGTACTTC. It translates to CASNLQGLNANIQYF.